The subject of this entry is one T cell receptor beta chain. Its antigen is currently unknown. In generating TCR beta cDNA, 5'RACE template switching with UMIs was used. TCRdb reanalyzed the 5' RACE reads, giving one entry per CDR3 protein sequence and no DNA. The sample totals 250,000 or so distinct CDR3 sequences. This sample is part of a study of T cells expressing NK-cell markers. Findings and caveats of the study: Dominant NKG2C+ clonotypes made up about 1.0-7.5% of CD8+ T cells in six donors.

The germline CDR1 and CDR2 sequences are MNHEY and SMNVEV (reference sequence). The CDR3 loop spans 17 amino acids. The TCR was taken from a woman aged 18-69 years in good health. The chain couples TRBV27 to TRBJ2-2; with no DNA, the TCRdb D assignment of TRBD2 cannot be verified. The sequencing input was blood T cells: a sorted CD56 or NKG2C T cell subset, CD4+ or CD8+ T cells, or bulk PBMC T cells (not recorded which). CDR3 in amino acids: CASSPNRDSPSTGELFF.